The clone carrying this T cell receptor (beta chain) showed up just once. The data derive from a study of blood T cell repertoires in COVID-19. In the source study's methods: Amplification of reference gene primers provided the estimated nucleated cell counts. This table comes from immunoSEQ multiplex PCR, and its TCRdb copy is limited to in-frame clones, with some not included. V and J calls and clone size are those listed in that table; D and trimming were worked out from the DNA. The sample holds some 70,000 clones, around nine tenths seen once. Germline V gives CDR1 LNHDA, CDR2 SQIVND (reference sequence). Trimming shortened V by 7 bases and J by 1 base, and 9 bases separated the two germline ends. CDR3 length equals 13 residues.

This sequence was found in a man aged 65 to 79 with active or convalescent COVID-19. The sequenced sample consisted of peripheral blood. The chain links TRBV19 to TRBJ2-3; D may be TRBD2 (6 bases). Here the CDR3 DNA reads TGTGCCAGTATCGGCGGGGGCACAGATACGCAGTATTTT. This translates into CASIGGGTDTQYF.